Listed below are T cell receptor beta chains from one sample, sequenced in a study of beta chain features in type 1 diabetes. Here immunoSEQ multiplex PCR was the method, and the copy in TCRdb shows in-frame clones only, minus some. The data hold 150,000 or so clones, with 7% to 10% observed a single time. Sequencing used central memory CD4+ T cells from blood. These receptors originate from a man aged 18-30 years in good health. Each CDR3 is given with its conserved first and last residue. The order of the fields is V gene, clone size, D gene, J gene, CDR3 DNA, CDR3 protein. The D gene is left open where the match is weak. Rows give clone size only sometimes, using once, few, many, or a class for an expanded clone.

TRBV14	few	NA	TRBJ2-1	TGTGCCAGCAGCCAAGGTTGGGTAGGGAGGTACAGCTCCTACAATGAGCAGTTCTTC	CASSQGWVGRYSSYNEQFF
TRBV11-2	few	TRBD1	TRBJ2-1	TGTACCAGCAGCTATGGGAGGTTGGACAGGGCGTCCAATGAGCAGTTCTTC	CTSSYGRLDRASNEQFF
TRBV7-6	NA	NA	TRBJ1-1	TGTGCCAGCAGCTTAGCGACACCAGCAGGGAACACTGAAGCTTTCTTT	CASSLATPAGNTEAFF
TRBV7-2	few	NA	TRBJ2-7	TGTGCCAGCAGCGACACGTATTCCTACGAGCAGTACTTC	CASSDTYSYEQYF
TRBV21-1	NA	NA	TRBJ2-3	TGTGCCAGCAGCCCCGTTAGGGGCCCAGATACGCAGTATTTT	CASSPVRGPDTQYF
TRBV7-2	NA	TRBD1	TRBJ1-5	TGTGCCAGCAGCCCCTTCCAGGGGGCACATCAGCCCCAGCATTTT	CASSPFQGAHQPQHF
TRBV6-5	NA	TRBD1	TRBJ1-4	TGTGCCAGCATGGGACAGGGACATGAAAAACTGTTTTTT	CASMGQGHEKLFF
TRBV7-3	NA	TRBD2	TRBJ2-1	TGTGCCAGCAGCTTAACGCCGGGGGGGAAGGGTGAGCAGTTCTTC	CASSLTPGGKGEQFF
TRBV5-5	few	TRBD1	TRBJ2-2	TGTGCCAGCAGCCCTACGCCGGACAGGGGGACCGGGGAGCTGTTTTTT	CASSPTPDRGTGELFF
TRBV7-9	NA	NA	TRBJ1-2	TGTGCCAGCAGCTCATGGAAGGGGCCGGGGGATGGCTACACCTTC	CASSSWKGPGDGYTF
TRBV30	NA	NA	TRBJ2-4	TGTGCCTGGACCACAAGGGGGTCGGGCAAAAACATTCAGTACTTC	CAWTTRGSGKNIQYF
TRBV29-1	few	TRBD1	TRBJ1-5	TGCAGCGTAGGAGACAGGGAACGGCCCCAGCATTTT	CSVGDRERPQHF
TRBV18	NA	NA	TRBJ1-1	TGTGCCAGCTTATCGGGGGGGTCGAACACTGAAGCTTTCTTT	CASLSGGSNTEAFF
TRBV29-1	few	TRBD1	TRBJ2-7	TGCAGCGCGAAAACAGGGGAAATCTACGAGCAGTACTTC	CSAKTGEIYEQYF
TRBV5-1	few	TRBD2	TRBJ2-1	TGCGCCAGCAGCTTGTCGACTAGCGGGGGGCGGTTCTTC	CASSLSTSGGRFF
TRBV9	many	NA	TRBJ2-1	TGTGCCAGCAGCATCGACAACGACAATGAGCAGTTCTTC	CASSIDNDNEQFF
TRBV6-1	few	TRBD1	TRBJ1-5	TGTGCCAGCAGCCCTGGACAGGACCAGCCCCAGCATTTT	CASSPGQDQPQHF
TRBV19	NA	TRBD1	TRBJ1-2	TGTGCCAGTACCCCTAGGACAGGAGTCGGCTACACCTTC	CASTPRTGVGYTF
TRBV2	few	NA	TRBJ1-2	TGTGCCAGCAGTGGGCAGTATTTAGGCTACACCTTC	CASSGQYLGYTF
TRBV11-3	NA	NA	TRBJ2-7	TGTGCCAGCAGCTTAGAGAAGGGGAAAGGCGAGCAGTACTTC	CASSLEKGKGEQYF
TRBV7-9	NA	TRBD2	TRBJ2-5	TGTGCCAGCAGGCCGTTTGGTAGCGGGGGGGCCGGTGAGACCCAGTACTTC	CASRPFGSGGAGETQYF
TRBV5-1	NA	TRBD2	TRBJ2-7	TGCGCCAGCAGCCGCGGGACTAGCGGCCAATACGAGCAGTACTTC	CASSRGTSGQYEQYF
TRBV4-1	few	TRBD1	TRBJ2-2	TGCGCCAGCAGCCAAGCTGGGACAGCCACCGGGGAGCTGTTTTTT	CASSQAGTATGELFF
TRBV29-1	few	NA	TRBJ2-3	TGCAGCGTAAGGACAGCCAACACAGATACGCAGTATTTT	CSVRTANTDTQYF
TRBV7-2	few	NA	TRBJ2-4	TGTGCCAGCAGCACCTCACCCGATTCGGTAAACATTCAGTACTTC	CASSTSPDSVNIQYF
TRBV29-1	NA	NA	TRBJ1-1	TGCAGCGTTGGGCCAGGACAAATGAACACTGAAGCTTTCTTT	CSVGPGQMNTEAFF
TRBV7-9	NA	NA	TRBJ2-3	TGTGCCAGCAGCCTCGCTTGGAGCGATACGCAGTATTTT	CASSLAWSDTQYF
TRBV4-3	few	TRBD2	TRBJ2-3	TGCGCCAGCAGCCAGCAACTAGCGGGGGGTGCAGATACGCAGTATTTT	CASSQQLAGGADTQYF
TRBV2	NA	TRBD2	TRBJ2-7	TGTGCCAGTGTAGGCCTAGCGGGGGGGCTGCGCTATTACGAGCAGTACTTC	CASVGLAGGLRYYEQYF
TRBV7-8	NA	NA	TRBJ1-2	TGTGCCAGCAGCTTAGTACAGGACATTTTCTATGGCTACACCTTC	CASSLVQDIFYGYTF